Listed here is a single T cell receptor beta chain. Its antigen is not yet known. Without the conserved terminal phenylalanine or tryptophan, this CDR3 likely stems from a read error. The donors were healthy, HIV-negative adults who had no recently reported acute infections or vaccinations. Only Caucasian adults living in Nashville, Tennessee, USA were represented among the donors. CD8 memory samples combined magnetically selected CD45RO+ cells with CCR7-negative CD45RA+ effector memory (TemRA) cells. Blood was obtained by leukapheresis, after which PBMCs were separated by Ficoll-Histopaque density gradient centrifugation and cryopreserved in liquid nitrogen vapor phase. Purity and quantity of every magnetically sorted T cell population were checked by analytical flow cytometry. Each sorted fraction had its genomic DNA isolated and then quantified by UV absorbance on a Nanodrop 2000c. The data derive from a study of shared clonotypes between healthy human individuals (dated by TCRdb to the early 2020s). With respect to the entire study: The cohort included a few men and a couple of women between 18 and 49 years of age. For each donor, three plates each were used for CD4 naive and CD4 memory, two plates were used for CD8 naive, and one plate was used for CD8 memory. To estimate repertoire size and how much clonotype sharing occurs between individuals, the study deeply sequenced the blood TCR repertoires of about 5 healthy adults. To increase sequencing depth and limit assay-specific biases, TCR repertoire library preparation and sequencing were carried out by different laboratories using diverse techniques. Per donor, leukapheresis produced somewhere between about 0.94 and 9 billion PBMCs.

The CDR3 comprises 12 residues, both ends counted. The sequence is cut down to CDR3 DNA, 36 bases in frame from base 1. The germline V gene specifies WSHSY as CDR1 and SAAADI as CDR2. V is cut by 2 bases and J by 3 bases, and the space between the germline ends is 5 bases. General study outcomes and caveats: When four donors were compared, the shared fraction of clonotypes was around 5% for naive CD4, roughly 3.3% for naive CD8, more than 2% for memory CD4, and 0.35% to 0.4% for memory CD8. The small number of donors limited the genetic and exposure-history diversity represented. Sampling was restricted to blood, and TCR repertoires in tissues likely differ from the TCR repertoires found in blood. Incomplete sequencing was indicated by rarefaction of sorted-subset datasets, despite the large sequencing depth. Based on pairwise subsampling, the degree of clonotype sharing among donors was expected to be affected by sequencing depth. Naive subsets generally had larger estimated clonotype richness than memory subsets did. Compared with non-shared clonotypes, the clonotypes found in all four sorted-subset donors had higher generation probabilities.

TCR CDR3 regions were amplified from genomic DNA by multiplex PCR using the deep immunoSEQ assay. Extracted genomic DNA from each cell subset was spread evenly across all wells of several immunoSEQ 96-well plates, with each plate serving as a replicate. For sorted subsets, 200 to 250 ng of genomic DNA, equivalent to 25,000 to 35,000 T cell genomes, went into each replicate PCR. The purified libraries were quantified using a Qubit 3.0 fluorometer, sized with a Bioanalyzer 2100, and then quantified again using the KAPA Library Quantification kit. Every immunoSEQ 96-well plate was sequenced on a dedicated single-read 150-cycle Illumina NextSeq 550 flow cell. The paper's processing steps were these. The immunoSEQ output contained only junctional sequences without quality scores, so filtering could not match that applied to full-length reads. Sequences were annotated with PyIR, a Python wrapper for IgBLAST v1.9, and V/J genes and CDR3 were assigned using IMGT germline references. Reads were filtered out if the reads had weak V/J assignments (E-value above 1e-6), no CDR3, stop codons, out-of-frame junctions, or ambiguous translated residues. A V3J clonotype was defined by an identical inferred V gene, J gene, and CDR3 amino acid sequence. To compute the percentage overlap between repertoires, the number of shared unique clonotypes was divided by the size of the smaller repertoire. RTK rarefaction, the Chao1 estimator, and Recon v2.1 estimates of unobserved clonotypes were used to assess repertoire richness. Generation probabilities were computed with OLGA for all TCRbeta clonotypes obtained by the gDNA method from several donors. This is the immuneACCESS table as TCRdb keeps it, with only in-frame sequences that have V and J called. A part of the clones is gone; compared with another copy, unresolved V genes explain less than half, and the rest is unexplained. V and J calls and clone size are as listed in that table; D and trimming were resolved from the DNA. The sample table records roughly 700,000 clones; 90% of these occur just once. 34% of the sample is taken by the ten largest.

The material sequenced was memory CD8+ T cells from PBMCs. The meaning of the sample's cell subset or site label: CD45RO+ cells pooled with CCR7-negative TemRA cells. The sequence came from a man between 18 and 29 years old in good health. Some clones in this sample may be carry-over from other donors' samples. Recombination joined TRBV10-2 with TRBJ2-7, with no D gene named confidently. The sequence in DNA is TGCGCCAGCAGTGAGCTGGACTACGAGCAGTACCTC. The translation is CASSELDYEQYL.